The present T cell receptor (beta chain) was sequenced within a study of breast tumors, draining lymph nodes, adjacent tissues. TCRdb reanalysed the multiplex PCR reads using MiXCR and keeps one entry per CDR3 protein. This table has about 180,000 distinct CDR3 sequences, approximately 33% appearing once. Samples came from axillary lymph nodes draining the breast cancer. This clonotype occurred once. Its specificity is not known. The study's findings and limits: Compared with basal-like, luminal-like tumors shared significantly more repertoire with nontumor tissue. Data only fit, rather than demonstrated, lymph node origin of most tumor T cells. Tumors had less TCR diversity than lymph nodes, more than nontumor tissue.

The CDR3 is 17 amino acids. V shed 2 bases and J 4 bases; nucleotides not matched to a gene: 11. Germline values: CDR1 LGHDT, CDR2 YNNKEL (reference sequence). The TCR originated in a female donor with breast cancer. Some clones in this sample may be carry-over from other donors' samples. The chain uses TRBV3-1 and TRBJ2-5, with 9 bases that match TRBD1. Sequencing was carried out using axillary lymph node tissue. Here the CDR3 reads CASSQPPGQGRGETQYF. The CDR3, as DNA: TGTGCCAGCAGCCAACCCCCGGGACAGGGCCGAGGAGAGACCCAGTACTTC.